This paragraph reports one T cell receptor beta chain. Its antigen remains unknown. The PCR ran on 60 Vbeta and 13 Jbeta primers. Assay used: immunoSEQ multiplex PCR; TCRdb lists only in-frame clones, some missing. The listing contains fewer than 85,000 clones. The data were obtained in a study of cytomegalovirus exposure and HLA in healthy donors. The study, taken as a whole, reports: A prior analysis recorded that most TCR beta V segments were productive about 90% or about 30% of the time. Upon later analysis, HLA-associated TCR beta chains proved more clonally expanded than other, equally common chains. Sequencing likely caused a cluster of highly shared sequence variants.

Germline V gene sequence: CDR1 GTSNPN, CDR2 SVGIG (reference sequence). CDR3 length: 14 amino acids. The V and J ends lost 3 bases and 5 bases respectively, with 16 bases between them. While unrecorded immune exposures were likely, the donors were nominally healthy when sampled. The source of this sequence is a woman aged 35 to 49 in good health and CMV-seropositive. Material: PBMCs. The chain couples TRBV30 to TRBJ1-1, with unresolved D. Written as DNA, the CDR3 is TGTGCCTGGAGCGTCAGTCTGGGAGATACTGAAGCTTTCTTT. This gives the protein CAWSVSLGDTEAFF.